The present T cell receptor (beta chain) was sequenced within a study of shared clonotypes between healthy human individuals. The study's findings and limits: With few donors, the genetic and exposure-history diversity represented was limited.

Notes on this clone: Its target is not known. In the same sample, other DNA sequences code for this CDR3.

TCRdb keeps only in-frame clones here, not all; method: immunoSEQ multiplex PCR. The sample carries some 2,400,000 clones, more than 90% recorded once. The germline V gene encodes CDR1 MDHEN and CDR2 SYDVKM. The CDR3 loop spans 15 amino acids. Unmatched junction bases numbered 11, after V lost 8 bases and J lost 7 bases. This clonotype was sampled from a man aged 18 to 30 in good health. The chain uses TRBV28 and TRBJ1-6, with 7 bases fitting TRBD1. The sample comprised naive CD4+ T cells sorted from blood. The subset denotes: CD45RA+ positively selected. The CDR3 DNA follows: TGTGCCAGCCGACCCCGAGACAGGGCAAATTCACCCCTCCACTTT. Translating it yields CASRPRDRANSPLHF.